This TCR beta chain stems from a study of cytomegalovirus exposure and HLA in healthy donors. Findings of the study overall: Researchers left out some V segments, among them TRBV6-2 and TRBV6-3, as indistinguishable. In an earlier analysis, productive rearrangement rates for most beta V segments clustered near 87% or 30%. The authors later found HLA-associated TCR beta chains more clonally expanded than equally common others. Later analysis placed DRB1 highest and HLA-C lowest in TCR association rates, which differed by HLA locus.

The CDR3 runs 16 residues. The V gene's germline CDR1 is SGDLS and CDR2 YYNGEE. V was trimmed by 3 bases and J by 0 bases, leaving 13 bases between them. In the PCR, 60 Vbeta and 13 Jbeta primers were used. Some clones are missing from TCRdb's copy, which holds only in-frame ones; the method was immunoSEQ multiplex PCR. The profile shows about 110,000 clones, about 76% of them singletons. In the case of this clone: Its antigen remains unidentified.

The J gene is TRBJ1-3, the V gene TRBV9, with no clear D. The sequencing sample was made of PBMCs. This TCR was recovered from a woman under 40 in good health and CMV-seronegative. The CDR3 spells CASSAWTGSSGNTIYF. The CDR3 DNA reads TGTGCCAGCAGCGCCTGGACGGGAAGCTCTGGAAACACCATATATTTT. Filled out from reference TRBV9 and TRBJ1-3, the complete variable domain reads DSGVTQTPKHLITATGQRVTLRCSPRSGDLSVYWYQQSLDQGLQFLIQYYNGEERAKGNILERFSAQQFPDLHSELNLSSLELGDSALYFCASSAWTGSSGNTIYFGEGSWLTVV.